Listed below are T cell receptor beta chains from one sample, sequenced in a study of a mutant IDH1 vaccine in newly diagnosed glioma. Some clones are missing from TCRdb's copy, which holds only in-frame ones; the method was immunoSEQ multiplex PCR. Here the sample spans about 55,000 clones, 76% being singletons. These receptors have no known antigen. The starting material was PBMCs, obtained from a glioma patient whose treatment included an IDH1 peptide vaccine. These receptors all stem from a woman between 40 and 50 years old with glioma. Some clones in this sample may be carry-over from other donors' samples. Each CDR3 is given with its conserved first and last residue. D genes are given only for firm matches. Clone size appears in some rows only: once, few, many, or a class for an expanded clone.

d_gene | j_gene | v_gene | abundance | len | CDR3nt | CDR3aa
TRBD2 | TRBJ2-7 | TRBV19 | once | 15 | TGTGCCAGTAGTATCCCGGGACTAGCGACTTACGAGCAGTACTTC | CASSIPGLATYEQYF
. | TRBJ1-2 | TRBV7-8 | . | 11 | TGTGCCAGCAGCTTAGCAGGGCGAGGGACCTTC | CASSLAGRGTF
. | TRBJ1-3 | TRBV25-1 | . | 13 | TGTGCCAGCAGTGTTCCAGCAGGAAACACCATATATTTT | CASSVPAGNTIYF
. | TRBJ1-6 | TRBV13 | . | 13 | TGTGCCAGCAGCCCCATCAGAAATTCACCCCTCCACTTT | CASSPIRNSPLHF
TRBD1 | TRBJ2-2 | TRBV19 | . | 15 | TGTGCCAGTAGTATCCCAGGGGGTCGCACCGGGGAGCTGTTTTTT | CASSIPGGRTGELFF
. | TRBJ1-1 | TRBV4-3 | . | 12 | TGCGCCAGCAGCCGGGTGCAGGGTGAAGCTTTCTTT | CASSRVQGEAFF
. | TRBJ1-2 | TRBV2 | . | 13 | TGTGCCAGCAGTCTAGGACAGAACTATGGCTACACCTTC | CASSLGQNYGYTF
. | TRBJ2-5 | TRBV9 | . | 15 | TGTGCCAGCAGCGCACCGACGGGCATGCAAGAGACCCAGTACTTC | CASSAPTGMQETQYF
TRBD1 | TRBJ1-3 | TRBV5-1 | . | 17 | TGCGCCAGCAGCGCGGGGACAGGGGGCCTTTCTGGAAACACCATATATTTT | CASSAGTGGLSGNTIYF
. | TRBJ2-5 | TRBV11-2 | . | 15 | TGTGCCAGCAGCTCAAACACAGGGACACAAGAGACCCAGTACTTC | CASSSNTGTQETQYF
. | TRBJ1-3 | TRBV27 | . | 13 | TGTGCCAGCAGTTTAATAATAGGGGAAACCATATATTTT | CASSLIIGETIYF
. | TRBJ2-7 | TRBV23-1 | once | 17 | TGCGCCAGCAGTCAACCCCCCCGGGGGGCGCAGTGCGGTGAGCAGTACTTC | CASSQPPRGAQCGEQYF
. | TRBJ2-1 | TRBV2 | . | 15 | TGTGCCAGCAGTAAGGGACGAAGCTCCTACAATGAGCAGTTCTTC | CASSKGRSSYNEQFF
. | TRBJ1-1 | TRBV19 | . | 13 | TGTGCCAGTAGTCGAGGACAGCGGATTGAAGCTTTCTTT | CASSRGQRIEAFF
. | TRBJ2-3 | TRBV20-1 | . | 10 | TGCAGTGTCCGGGACATACTACACCTTTTT | CSVRDILHLF
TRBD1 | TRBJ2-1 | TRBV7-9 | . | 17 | TGTGCCAGCAGCTTAGTGGGTGCAAGGACAGGGGTAAATGAGCAGTTCTTC | CASSLVGARTGVNEQFF
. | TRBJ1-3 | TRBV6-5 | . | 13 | TGTGCCAGCAGTTACTACTTCGGCAACACCATATATTTT | CASSYYFGNTIYF
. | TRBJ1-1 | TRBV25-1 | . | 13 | TGTGCCAGCAAAGGGACGATGAACACTGAAGCTTTCTTT | CASKGTMNTEAFF
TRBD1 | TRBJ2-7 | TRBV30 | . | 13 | TGTGCCGGAGACCGGGACAGCTTGTACGAGCAGTACTTC | CAGDRDSLYEQYF
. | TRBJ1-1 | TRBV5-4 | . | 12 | TGTGCCAGCAGCTTTTCGAACACTGAAGCTTTCTTT | CASSFSNTEAFF
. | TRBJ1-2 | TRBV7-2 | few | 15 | TGTGCCAGCAGCTTAGTAACACATGGTACGAGTGGCTACACCTTC | CASSLVTHGTSGYTF
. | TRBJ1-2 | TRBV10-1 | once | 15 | TGCGCCAGCAGTGAGTGGAGGCCGGCCAACTATGGCTACACCTTC | CASSEWRPANYGYTF
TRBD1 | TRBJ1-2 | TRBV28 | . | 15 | TGTGCCAGCAGTTTAGCGCCGGACAGGATCTATGGCTACACCTTC | CASSLAPDRIYGYTF
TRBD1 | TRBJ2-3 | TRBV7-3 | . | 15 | TGTGCCAGCTCGGGACAGGGGGACAGCACAGATACGCAGTATTTT | CASSGQGDSTDTQYF
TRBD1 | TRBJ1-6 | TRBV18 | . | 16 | TGTGCCAGCTCACCTCTGGGGACAGGGAAAAATTCACCCCTCCACTTT | CASSPLGTGKNSPLHF
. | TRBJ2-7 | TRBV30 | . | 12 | TGTGCCTGGAGACAGGGTAGCTACGAGCAGTACTTC | CAWRQGSYEQYF
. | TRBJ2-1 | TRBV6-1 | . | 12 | TGTGCCAGCAGAAAAAGGGGTGGTGAGCAGTTCTTC | CASRKRGGEQFF
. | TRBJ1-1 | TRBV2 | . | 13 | TGTGCCAGCAGTGGGAGGTTGGACACTGAAGCTTTCTTT | CASSGRLDTEAFF
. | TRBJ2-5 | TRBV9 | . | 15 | TGTGCCAGCAGCGTAGCCCCTTTAGAGGCAGAGACCCAGTACTTC | CASSVAPLEAETQYF
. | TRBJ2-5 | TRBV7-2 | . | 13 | TGTGCCAGCAGCTTGCAGATACAAGAGACCCAGTACTTC | CASSLQIQETQYF